This TCR beta chain was sequenced during a study of T cells in women clearing cervical HPV infection. Concerning this clone: The sequence runs out 3 residues before the end of the CDR3; the remainder is reconstructed from the germline J gene.

The V end was cut by 3 bases, the J end by 3 bases, with 15 bases between. CDR1 DFQATT and CDR2 SNEGSKA come from the germline V gene (reference sequence). The length of the CDR3 is 14 residues. TCRdb keeps only in-frame clones here, not all; method: immunoSEQ multiplex PCR. The table lists 11,000 or so clones, with roughly 25% in the top ten. The sequence was obtained from a woman between 18 and 75 years old with a cervical HPV16 infection that either progressed to CIN3+ or cleared (not recorded which). The sequencing sample was made of blood buffy coat. This chain joins TRBV20-1 and TRBJ2-7; the D gene is possibly TRBD2 (6 bases). The CDR3 loop is CSARSTSFNYEQYF. Partial CDR3 DNA: TGCAGTGCTAGGTCGACTAGTTTTAACTACGAG.